A single sample gave rise to the 23 T cell receptor beta chains below, sequenced in a study of blood T cell repertoires in COVID-19. Sequencing was performed with immunoSEQ multiplex PCR; in TCRdb, only in-frame clones are kept and a portion is missing. The table lists 200,000 to 250,000 clones, about 87% of them singletons. Sequencing input: PBMCs or T cells enriched from blood (not recorded which). The receptors were gathered from a woman in her twenties or thirties who had recovered from COVID-19.

The genes are TRBV12-3 or TRBV12-4 and TRBJ1-1; tentative D call: TRBD1 (6 bases). V was shortened by 6 bases and J by 8 bases, with 13 bases between the two germline ends. This CDR3 spans 12 amino acids. The DNA for the CDR3 is TGTGCCAGCAGCCTGACAGGATCGGAAGCTTTCTTT. Protein sequence: CASSLTGSEAFF.

CDR3 in amino acids: CASSLLAGGYEQYF. Written as DNA, the CDR3 is TGTGCCAGCAGTTTACTAGCGGGGGGATACGAGCAGTACTTC. The chain employs TRBV27 and TRBJ2-7, with 11 bases identical to TRBD2. J was trimmed by 4 bases and V by 2 bases; bases with no gene match: 1. This CDR3 is built from 14 residues. Germline CDR1 reads MNHEY; CDR2 reads SMNVEV (reference sequence).

CDR3: CASSQEPGGGPTGELFF. CDR3 nucleotides: TGCGCCAGCAGCCAAGAACCAGGTGGGGGCCCCACCGGGGAGCTGTTTTTT. The chain is built from TRBV4-3 and TRBJ2-2; a weak D match, TRBD1 (6 bases). In germline, CDR1 is LGHNA, CDR2 YSLEER. CDR3 length equals 17 residues. Trimming took 0 bases from V and 4 from J, leaving 15 bases between them.

In this sample, this clone turned up a few times. The chain has TRBV7-9 and TRBJ1-2; 8 bases agree with TRBD1. CDR1 and CDR2 from the germline V gene are SEHNR and FQNEAQ (reference sequence). Trimming at V came to 4 bases and at J to 6 bases, leaving 4 bases not matched to a gene. The CDR3 consists of 13 residues. The CDR3 region has the DNA TGTGCCAGCAGCTGGAACAGGGGGGATGGCTACACCTTC. Protein: CASSWNRGDGYTF.

V is TRBV18 and J is TRBJ1-5; a weak D match, TRBD1 (5 bases). Germline V gives CDR1 KGHSH, CDR2 LQKENI. V dropped 5 bases and J dropped 4 bases, with 21 bases sitting between them. The CDR3 loop spans 17 amino acids. Here the CDR3 reads CASSTIREAVGNQPQHF. The CDR3 coding sequence is TGTGCCAGCTCAACAATCAGGGAGGCGGTCGGAAATCAGCCCCAGCATTTT.

V usage is TRBV4-1 and J usage is TRBJ1-6; TRBD1 matches at 10 bases. The V segment lost 2 bases and the J segment 7 bases; nucleotides outside the gene matches: 5. Germline V gene data show CDR1 as MGHRA and CDR2 as YSYEKL. This CDR3 comprises 16 residues. The CDR3 DNA is TGCGCCAGCAGCCAACCGACAGGGGGCGCGAATTCACCCCTCCACTTT. Translating gives CASSQPTGGANSPLHF.

The chain uses TRBV19 and TRBJ2-1; D possibly corresponds to TRBD2 (5 bases). V lost 7 bases, J lost 7 bases, and 17 bases lay in between. The CDR3 consists of 14 residues. Germline V CDR1 and CDR2: LNHDA, SQIVND (reference sequence). The CDR3, as DNA: TGTGCCAGTACCGCGGGTGGCCGCCGGAATGAGCAGTTCTTC. Its protein is CASTAGGRRNEQFF.

The rearrangement uses TRBV5-1 and TRBJ1-2, with TRBD1 matching over 7 bases. With 4 bases clipped from V and 7 bases from J, the junction kept 13 bases outside the gene matches. Germline CDR1 and CDR2: SGHRS and YFSETQ. The length of the CDR3 is 15 residues. CDR3 nucleotide sequence: TGCGCCAGCAGCCGGGACAGCGGGTGGGGCTCTGGCTACACCTTC. The encoded protein is CASSRDSGWGSGYTF. The whole variable domain, filled in from reference TRBV5-1 and TRBJ1-2, reads KAGVTQTPRYLIKTRGQQVTLSCSPISGHRSVSWYQQTPGQGLQFLFEYFSETQRNKGNFPGRFSGRQFSNSRSEMNVSTLELGDSALYLCASSRDSGWGSGYTFGSGTRLTVV.

The V gene is TRBV7-9, the J gene TRBJ2-1; no reliable D call. Looked up from germline, CDR1 is SEHNR and CDR2 is FQNEAQ (reference sequence). V was cut by 10 bases and J by 6 bases, with 7 bases left in between. The CDR3 contains 10 residues. The CDR3 loop is CATYPNEQFF. CDR3 nucleotides: TGTGCCACCTACCCCAATGAGCAGTTCTTC. Variable domain in full (rest from reference TRBV7-9 and TRBJ2-1): DTGVSQNPRHKITKRGQNVTFRCDPISEHNRLYWYRQTLGQGPEFLTYFQNEAQLEKSRLLSDRFSAERPKGSFSTLEIQRTEQGDSAMYLCATYPNEQFFGPGTRLTVL.

The J gene is TRBJ2-5, the V gene TRBV11-1; 9 nucleotides agree with TRBD1. The CDR3 sequence is 16 residues long. Trimming at V came to 0 bases and at J to 0 bases, leaving 2 bases not matched to a gene. Per germline, CDR1 SGHAT and CDR2 FQDESV (reference sequence). The CDR3 DNA reads TGTGCCAGCAGCTTAGCGGGGACAGGGTACCAAGAGACCCAGTACTTC. Translating it yields CASSLAGTGYQETQYF.

This clone is a singleton in its sample. The chain links TRBV7-9 to TRBJ2-1; TRBD1 is a possible D gene (6 bases). Per the germline V gene, CDR1 is SEHNR and CDR2 is FQNEAQ (reference sequence). The CDR3 covers 13 residues. V was clipped by 1 base and J by 15 bases, with 16 bases between them. The CDR3 sequence: CASSLGTDRSSFF. CDR3 in DNA: TGTGCCAGCAGCTTAGGTACCGACAGGTCTTCGTTCTTC.

This chain connects TRBV4-1 to TRBJ1-1; 10 positions match TRBD1. The length of the CDR3 is 17 residues. Germline V gene lookup returns CDR1 MGHRA and CDR2 YSYEKL. Trimming cost V 4 bases and J 0 bases; bases outside gene matches: 8. CDR3 nucleotides: TGCGCCAGCAGCCTTGTTGACAGGGGGCAAGTGAACACTGAAGCTTTCTTT. Its protein is CASSLVDRGQVNTEAFF.

The genes are TRBV19 and TRBJ2-1, with 11 bases matching TRBD1. The CDR3 is made up of 17 amino acids. V shed 3 bases and J 3 bases; nucleotides not matched to a gene: 7. Per germline, CDR1 LNHDA and CDR2 SQIVND (reference sequence). CDR3 bases: TGTGCCAGTAGTATCCCCGGACAGGGGGCGATCTACAATGAGCAGTTCTTC. Protein sequence: CASSIPGQGAIYNEQFF.

The chain combines TRBV29-1 with TRBJ2-4; possible D gene TRBD1, 5 bases. This CDR3 is built from 12 residues. V lost 2 bases and J 8 bases, leaving 10 bases between the germline ends. CDR1 and CDR2 from the germline V gene are SQVTM and ANQGSEA. The DNA for the CDR3 is TGCAGCGTTGAACAGGGTTTTGACATTCAGTACTTC. Amino acid sequence: CSVEQGFDIQYF.

This rearrangement joins TRBV19 to TRBJ1-6, with D hard to call. V was shortened by 1 base and J by 9 bases, with 16 bases between the two germline ends. This CDR3 has 16 amino acids. Germline CDR1 is LNHDA and CDR2 is SQIVND (reference sequence). CDR3 region: CASSIVAGELSSPLHF. CDR3 coding DNA: TGTGCCAGTAGTATAGTTGCCGGGGAGCTATCTTCACCCCTCCACTTT.

This rearrangement joins TRBV6-1 to TRBJ2-7; D perhaps matches TRBD1 (6 bases). The length of the CDR3 is 15 residues. Trimming took off 3 bases at V and 1 base at J, with 13 bases between the two ends. Germline V CDR1 and CDR2: MNHNS, SASEGT. CDR3 nucleotide sequence: TGTGCCAGCAGTGAGGGACAATCCTTTTCCTACGAGCAGTACTTC. This translates into CASSEGQSFSYEQYF.

The chain uses TRBV6-5 and TRBJ1-1; no clear D. This CDR3 has 13 amino acids. The germline V and J ends were trimmed by 6 bases and 2 bases, with 10 bases remaining between them. Looked up from germline, CDR1 is MNHEY and CDR2 is SVGAGI. CDR3: CASSRGSNTEAFF. The CDR3 DNA reads TGTGCCAGCAGCCGTGGGAGTAACACTGAAGCTTTCTTT.

The CDR3 protein is CASSPLSRRGVNEQFF. In DNA form, the CDR3 reads TGTGCCAGCAGCCCTCTGAGTCGTCGGGGTGTAAATGAGCAGTTCTTC. The rearrangement uses TRBV7-8 and TRBJ2-1; TRBD2 might be the D (5 bases). The germline gives CDR1 SGHVS, CDR2 FQNEAQ. Trimming cost V 5 bases and J 7 bases, with 21 bases left between them. The CDR3 loop spans 16 amino acids.

The gene calls are TRBV19 and TRBJ1-1; D is possibly TRBD1 (6 bases). CDR3 length equals 16 residues. Germline CDR1 is LNHDA and CDR2 is SQIVND (reference sequence). Trimming shortened V by 0 bases and J by 1 base, and 12 bases separated the two germline ends. CDR3 sequence (DNA): TGTGCCAGTAGTATAGATTACAGGGTCGAGAACACTGAAGCTTTCTTT. This codes for CASSIDYRVENTEAFF.

The J gene is TRBJ2-2, the V gene TRBV6-2 or TRBV6-3; D is possibly TRBD1 (5 bases). Germline V gene data show CDR1 as MNHEY and CDR2 as SVGEGT. V lost 2 bases, J lost 2 bases, and 9 bases lay in between. This CDR3 contains 15 residues. CDR3 amino acids: CASSYLRVNTGELFF. CDR3 DNA sequence: TGTGCCAGCAGTTACCTCAGGGTTAACACCGGGGAGCTGTTTTTT.

This rearrangement joins TRBV19 to TRBJ1-5; TRBD1 matches 7 bases. With 5 bases clipped from V and 4 bases from J, the junction kept 11 bases outside the gene matches. CDR1 is LNHDA and CDR2 is SQIVND in the germline V gene (reference sequence). The CDR3 covers 16 residues. CDR3 DNA: TGTGCCAGTAGTCTGTGGACAGGCCGGAGGAATCAGCCCCAGCATTTT. This sequence encodes CASSLWTGRRNQPQHF. Full variable domain (missing parts from reference TRBV19 and TRBJ1-5): DGGITQSPKYLFRKEGQNVTLSCEQNLNHDAMYWYRQDPGQGLRLIYYSQIVNDFQKGDIAEGYSVSREKKESFPLTVTSAQKNPTAFYLCASSLWTGRRNQPQHFGDGTRLSIL.

This clone appeared a single time. The V gene is TRBV7-9, the J gene TRBJ1-5, with 10 bases identical to TRBD1. Trimming took 5 bases from V and 6 from J; bases not matched to a gene: 4. Per germline, CDR1 SEHNR and CDR2 FQNEAQ (reference sequence). The CDR3 loop spans 14 amino acids. The chain's CDR3 is CASSPRTGGQPQHF. The CDR3 nucleotides read TGTGCCAGCAGCCCCCGGACAGGGGGTCAGCCCCAGCATTTT.

This chain joins TRBV11-2 and TRBJ2-1, with a tentative D call TRBD1 (5 bases). CDR1 and CDR2 (germline): SGHAT, FQNNGV. V lost 5 bases and J 4 bases, leaving 21 bases between the germline ends. This CDR3 spans 17 amino acids. In DNA, the CDR3 is TGTGCCAGCAGCCCAAGACGAACAGGAGTTACTTACAATGAGCAGTTCTTC. Protein sequence: CASSPRRTGVTYNEQFF.